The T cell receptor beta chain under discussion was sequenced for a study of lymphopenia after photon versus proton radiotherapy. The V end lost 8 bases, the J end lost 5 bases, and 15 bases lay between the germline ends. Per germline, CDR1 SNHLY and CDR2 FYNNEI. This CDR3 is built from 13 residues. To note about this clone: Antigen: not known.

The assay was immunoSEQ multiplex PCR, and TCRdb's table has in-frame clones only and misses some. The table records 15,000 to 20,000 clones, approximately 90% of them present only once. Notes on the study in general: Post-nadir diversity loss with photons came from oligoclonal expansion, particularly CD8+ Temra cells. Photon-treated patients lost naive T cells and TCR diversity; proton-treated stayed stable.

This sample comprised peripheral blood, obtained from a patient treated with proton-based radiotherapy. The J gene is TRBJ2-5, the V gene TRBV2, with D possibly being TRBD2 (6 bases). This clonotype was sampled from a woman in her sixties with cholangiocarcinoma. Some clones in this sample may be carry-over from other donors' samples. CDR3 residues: CASELGRGETQYF. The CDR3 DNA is TGTGCCAGCGAACTAGGCCGGGGGGAGACCCAGTACTTC.